This is a list of T cell receptor beta chains from one sample in a study of CD8 T cells in Susac syndrome. TCRdb reprocessed the immunoSEQ multiplex PCR reads via MiXCR and lists one record per CDR3 protein. The data contain about 290,000 distinct CDR3 sequences, roughly 85% of them singletons. Sequenced input: CD8+ T cells from PBMCs. These TCRs come from a human donor with multiple sclerosis. CDR3s include the opening cysteine and the closing phenylalanine or tryptophan. D genes are given only for firm matches. Size values are once, few and many counts, or a class for expanded clones, and some rows have none.

v_call	clone_size	d_call	j_call	cdr3_aa	cdr3_nt
TRBV4-3	NA	TRBD1	TRBJ2-2	CASSDHRGTGELFF	TGCGCCAGCAGCGACCACAGGGGCACCGGGGAGCTGTTTTTT
TRBV11-2	NA	NA	TRBJ1-1	CASRYGKGRRRGTEAFF	TGTGCCAGCAGATATGGTAAGGGAAGAAGAAGGGGGACTGAAGCTTTCTTT
TRBV19	NA	TRBD2	TRBJ2-1	CASSMTSAIYNEQFF	TGTGCCAGTAGTATGACTAGCGCCATCTACAATGAGCAGTTCTTC
TRBV5-4	NA	NA	TRBJ1-3	CASSTPGDTIYF	TGTGCCAGCAGCACACCCGGAGACACCATATATTTT
TRBV4-1	few	NA	TRBJ1-2	CASSQDRKNYGYTF	TGCGCCAGCAGCCAAGATAGGAAGAACTATGGCTACACCTTC
TRBV13	few	NA	TRBJ2-7	CASSASYEQYF	TGTGCCAGCAGCGCCTCCTACGAGCAGTACTTC
TRBV28	few	NA	TRBJ2-1	CASSLLKEQFF	TGTGCCAGCAGTTTGTTAAAAGAGCAGTTCTTC
TRBV28	NA	TRBD1	TRBJ2-2	CASILSPYGDRNTGELFF	TGTGCCAGCATCCTAAGTCCTTATGGGGACAGGAACACCGGGGAGCTGTTTTTT
TRBV6-2/TRBV6-3	NA	TRBD1	TRBJ2-7	CASSGWDRAEAAGPYTYEQYF	TGTGCCAGCAGCGGCTGGGACAGGGCGGAGGCGGCGGGACCCTATACCTACGAGCAGTACTTC
TRBV7-9	NA	NA	TRBJ1-1	CASSSTGSTEAFF	TGTGCCAGCAGCTCAACAGGGAGTACTGAAGCTTTCTTT
TRBV9	NA	TRBD1	TRBJ2-7	CASSVGGGNYEQYF	TGTGCCAGCAGCGTAGGAGGGGGCAACTACGAGCAGTACTTC
TRBV28	NA	NA	TRBJ2-5	CASSLPTPRTNRDQETQYF	TGTGCCAGCAGTCTTCCCACCCCGCGGACGAATAGGGACCAAGAGACCCAGTACTTC
TRBV9	NA	NA	TRBJ2-2	CASSVGMTGELFF	TGTGCCAGCAGCGTAGGAATGACGGGGGAGCTGTTTTTT
TRBV14	NA	NA	TRBJ1-2	CASSQDQRGDYGYTF	TGTGCCAGCAGCCAAGATCAACGGGGAGACTATGGCTACACCTTC
TRBV28	NA	TRBD2	TRBJ2-1	CASSSPTSGKYLNEQFF	TGTGCCAGCAGTTCCCCGACTAGCGGGAAGTATCTCAATGAGCAGTTCTTC
TRBV6-2/TRBV6-3	NA	NA	TRBJ2-2	CASSYSGFTGELFF	TGTGCCAGCAGTTACTCAGGGTTCACCGGGGAGCTGTTTTTT
TRBV5-1	NA	NA	TRBJ2-7	CASSPVSFLNYEQYF	TGCGCCAGCAGCCCAGTCTCCTTTCTCAATTACGAGCAGTACTTC
TRBV28	NA	NA	TRBJ1-5	CASSLGGFYSNQPQHF	TGTGCCAGCAGTTTAGGAGGGTTTTATAGCAATCAGCCCCAGCATTTT
TRBV7-3	few	NA	TRBJ2-7	CASSLRPGAPYEQYF	TGTGCCAGCAGCTTACGGCCAGGGGCACCCTACGAGCAGTACTTC
TRBV5-4	NA	TRBD2	TRBJ2-4	CASSSAPGLTFEENIQYF	TGTGCCAGCAGCTCAGCCCCGGGACTAACGTTCGAGGAGAACATTCAGTACTTC
TRBV15	NA	NA	TRBJ1-5	CATSRDGFLLQPQHF	TGTGCCACCAGCAGAGACGGGTTCCTTCTTCAGCCCCAGCATTTT
TRBV28	once	NA	TRBJ2-3	CASSFTGSGDTQYF	TGTGCCAGCAGTTTCACAGGGTCGGGAGATACGCAGTATTTT
TRBV9	NA	NA	TRBJ2-7	CASSAGVLTYEQYF	TGTGCCAGCAGCGCGGGGGTTCTGACCTACGAGCAGTACTTC
TRBV4-3	NA	NA	TRBJ2-2	CASSQEVVRGRTGELFF	TGCGCCAGCAGCCAAGAAGTCGTTAGGGGCCGAACCGGGGAGCTGTTTTTT
TRBV7-9	NA	TRBD2	TRBJ2-5	CASSLGRGRAEWETQYF	TGTGCCAGCAGCTTAGGTCGTGGGAGGGCCGAGTGGGAGACCCAGTACTTC
TRBV5-1	NA	NA	TRBJ2-2	CASKADLPGELFF	TGCGCCAGCAAGGCGGACCTCCCGGGGGAGCTGTTTTTT
TRBV5-1	NA	NA	TRBJ1-5	CASSPEGGQPQHF	TGCGCCAGCAGCCCCGAAGGCGGGCAGCCCCAGCATTTT
TRBV3-1	NA	TRBD1	TRBJ2-5	CASSVVGGEETQYF	TGTGCCAGCAGCGTGGTAGGGGGCGAAGAGACCCAGTACTTC
TRBV27	NA	NA	TRBJ2-1	CASAPGAPYNEQFF	TGTGCCAGCGCTCCCGGAGCCCCATACAATGAGCAGTTCTTC
TRBV27	NA	NA	TRBJ2-2	CASSFIGFSNTGELFF	TGTGCCAGCAGTTTTATCGGCTTTTCGAACACCGGGGAGCTGTTTTTT
TRBV5-6	once	NA	TRBJ1-2	CASSFGRPGYTF	TGTGCCAGCAGCTTCGGACGTCCCGGCTACACCTTC
TRBV24-1	NA	NA	TRBJ1-5	CATSPDGVDQPQHF	TGTGCCACCAGCCCGGATGGGGTAGACCAGCCCCAGCATTTT
TRBV4-3	NA	NA	TRBJ2-7	CASSLENFQVSGSYEQYF	TGCGCCAGCAGCCTCGAGAATTTCCAGGTATCGGGGTCCTACGAGCAGTACTTC
TRBV7-9	NA	TRBD2	TRBJ2-1	CASRIGLAQSFF	TGTGCCAGCAGAATAGGACTAGCTCAGTCGTTCTTC
TRBV28	NA	NA	TRBJ1-5	CASSLVGVRSGGKHF	TGTGCCAGCAGTTTAGTGGGTGTCAGGTCAGGTGGGAAGCATTTT
TRBV28	once	NA	TRBJ2-1	CASSLGIRRSYNEQFF	TGTGCCAGCAGTTTGGGGATACGGCGGTCCTACAATGAGCAGTTCTTC
TRBV7-9	NA	NA	TRBJ2-1	CASSSRPSLEQFF	TGTGCCAGCAGCTCTCGGCCGAGCCTGGAGCAGTTCTTC